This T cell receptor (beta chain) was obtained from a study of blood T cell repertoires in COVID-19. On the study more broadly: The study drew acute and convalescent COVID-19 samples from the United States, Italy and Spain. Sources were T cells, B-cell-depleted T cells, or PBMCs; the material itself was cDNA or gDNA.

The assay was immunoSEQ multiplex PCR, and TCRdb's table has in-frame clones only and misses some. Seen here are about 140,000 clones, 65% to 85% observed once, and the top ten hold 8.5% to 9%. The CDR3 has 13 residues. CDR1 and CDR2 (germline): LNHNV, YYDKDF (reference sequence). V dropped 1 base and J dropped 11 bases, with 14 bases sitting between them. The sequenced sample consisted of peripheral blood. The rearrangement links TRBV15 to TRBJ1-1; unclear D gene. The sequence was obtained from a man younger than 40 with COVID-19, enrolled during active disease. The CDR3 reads CATSRVETHLAFF. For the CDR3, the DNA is TGTGCCACCAGCAGAGTGGAGACCCATCTGGCTTTCTTT.